This T cell receptor (beta chain) was sequenced during a study of T cell changes during pregnancy in multiple sclerosis. Deletions cut 3 bases from V and 7 bases from J, with 11 bases between. The CDR3 consists of 12 residues. Germline V gene lookup returns CDR1 SGHNT and CDR2 YYREEE (reference sequence). Assay used: immunoSEQ multiplex PCR; TCRdb lists only in-frame clones, some missing. The data show about 80,000 clones, with about 91% seen just once and less than 3% held by the top ten. The material was peripheral blood, obtained before pregnancy. This sequence joins TRBV5-4 and TRBJ2-7; tentative D call: TRBD1 (5 bases). This sequence originates from a female donor with multiple sclerosis, enrolled in a pregnancy study. This chain's CDR3 is CASSSPRGEQYF. The CDR3 DNA reads TGTGCCAGCAGCTCTCCTAGGGGAGAGCAGTACTTC.